These 30 T cell receptor beta chains came from one sample sequenced in a study of shared clonotypes between healthy human individuals. Sequencing was performed with immunoSEQ multiplex PCR; in TCRdb, only in-frame clones are kept and a portion is missing. The sample yields roughly 1,100,000 clones, under 80% seen once. Sample: memory CD4+ T cells sorted from blood. The subset denotes: CD45RA-negative fraction. The receptors derive from a man younger than 35 in good health.

The chain couples TRBV5-1 to TRBJ1-2, with TRBD1 matching over 9 bases. This CDR3 is built from 15 residues. Germline-derived CDR1 and CDR2 are SGHRS and YFSETQ. Trimming at V came to 4 bases and at J to 4 bases, leaving 8 bases not matched to a gene. The CDR3 protein is CASSVPTGGGYGYTF. CDR3 in DNA: TGCGCCAGCAGCGTGCCAACAGGGGGCGGCTATGGCTACACCTTC.

V and J are TRBV5-1 and TRBJ2-3; TRBD2 matches at 7 bases. V trimming: 2 bases; J trimming: 4 bases; junction bases outside the gene matches: 7. CDR1 and CDR2 (germline): SGHRS, YFSETQ. CDR3 length equals 15 residues. The CDR3, as DNA: TGCGCCAGCAGCTTCAACGGGAGGCCCTCAGATACGCAGTATTTT. It encodes CASSFNGRPSDTQYF.

This clone has just a few counts. The sample holds other DNA sequences that translate to the same CDR3. The chain couples TRBV7-2 to TRBJ2-7; D is ambiguous. Between the trimmed V and J ends, which lost 5 bases and 3 bases, there was a span of 11 bases. The CDR3 contains 13 residues. The germline CDR1 and CDR2 sequences are SGHTA and FQGNSA. The CDR3 loop is CASSPDGFYEQYF. The CDR3 bases are TGTGCCAGCAGCCCCGACGGGTTCTACGAGCAGTACTTC.

The rearrangement joins TRBV28 to TRBJ2-1, with 9 bases aligning to TRBD2. V lost 4 bases and J lost 10; bases outside the gene matches: 11. The CDR3 spans 15 residues. Germline V gene data show CDR1 as MDHEN and CDR2 as SYDVKM. The chain's CDR3 is CASSSASSGEREQFF. The CDR3, as DNA: TGTGCCAGCAGTTCGGCTTCTAGCGGGGAGAGAGAGCAGTTCTTC.

Comments on this clone: The junction differs from germline at one of its ends, possibly a read error. This chain connects TRBV19 to TRBJ2-1; D is possibly TRBD1 (6 bases). The germline gives CDR1 LNHDA, CDR2 SQIVND (reference sequence). There are 15 residues in the CDR3. The CDR3 coding sequence is TGTGCCACTAGTAGTTATATGGACAGAGACAATGAGCAGTTCTTC. The encoded protein is CATSSYMDRDNEQFF.

This clone turned up a few times. The chain has TRBV10-3 and TRBJ1-2; TRBD1 might be the D (5 bases). V gave up 0 bases and J gave up 4 bases, with 12 bases separating them. The V gene's germline CDR1 is ENHRY and CDR2 SYGVKD. The CDR3 is 15 amino acids. This CDR3 is CAISESGVGVYGYTF. For the CDR3, the DNA is TGTGCCATCAGTGAGTCAGGGGTCGGAGTCTATGGCTACACCTTC.

The chain couples TRBV18 to TRBJ1-5; D may be TRBD1 (6 bases). Per germline, CDR1 KGHSH and CDR2 LQKENI. The CDR3 contains 14 residues. With 6 bases removed from V and 2 bases from J, the gap between germline ends came to 11 bases. As DNA, the CDR3 is TGTGCCAGCTCCACGGCAGGGGGCAATCAGCCCCAGCATTTT. This codes for CASSTAGGNQPQHF.

V gene TRBV27 combines with J gene TRBJ1-1; 7 nucleotides line up with TRBD1. Germline CDR1 is MNHEY and CDR2 is SMNVEV (reference sequence). V trimming: 3 bases; J trimming: 7 bases; junction bases outside the gene matches: 8. This CDR3 spans 14 amino acids. The CDR3 loop reads CASSLPGGTSEAFF. The CDR3 DNA sequence: TGTGCCAGCAGTTTGCCAGGGGGAACAAGTGAAGCTTTCTTT.

This rearrangement joins TRBV4-1 to TRBJ2-7; the match to TRBD2 covers 7 bases. This CDR3 comprises 19 residues. Trimming took 0 bases from V and 6 from J; bases not matched to a gene: 20. Germline lookup yields CDR1 MGHRA and CDR2 YSYEKL. In DNA form, the CDR3 reads TGCGCCAGCAGCCAAGATTGGGAAACACCTAGCGGATGGGGTGGCGAGCAGTACTTC. It encodes CASSQDWETPSGWGGEQYF.

The rearrangement links TRBV7-2 to TRBJ2-7; 9 bases are shared with TRBD2. CDR3 length: 15 amino acids. Unmatched junction bases numbered 7, after V lost 5 bases and J lost 2 bases. Germline assignment: CDR1 SGHTA and CDR2 FQGNSA. The CDR3: CASSLSGGQTYEQYF. The CDR3 nucleotides are TGTGCCAGCAGCCTTAGCGGGGGCCAAACCTACGAGCAGTACTTC.

The rearrangement joins TRBV6-5 to TRBJ2-7; no reliable D call. The CDR3 length is 13 residues. Germline values: CDR1 MNHEY, CDR2 SVGAGI. V lost 5 bases and J 3 bases, leaving 11 bases between the germline ends. CDR3 in amino acids: CASSIPAGYEQYF. CDR3 in DNA: TGTGCCAGCAGTATCCCGGCAGGCTACGAGCAGTACTTC.

This clone was seen more than once but under ten times. The J gene is TRBJ1-1, the V gene TRBV11-2, with a possible D match to TRBD1 (5 bases). The CDR3 has 17 amino acids. Trimming cost V 2 bases and J 4 bases, with 20 bases left between them. Germline loops: CDR1 SGHAT, CDR2 FQNNGV. The CDR3 bases are TGTGCCAGCAGCTTAAATCCAGGGACCTCGATAGGCACTGAAGCTTTCTTT. Residues: CASSLNPGTSIGTEAFF.

This clone has a handful of counts. This chain links TRBV29-1 with TRBJ1-2, with D perhaps TRBD1 (5 bases). The germline gives CDR1 SQVTM, CDR2 ANQGSEA. The CDR3 covers 11 residues. The ends were cut back, 2 bases at V and 14 bases at J, with 15 bases in the middle. In DNA form, the CDR3 reads TGCAGCGTTGAACAAACCCTGGGACGGACCTTC. As protein: CSVEQTLGRTF.

CDR3 in amino acids: CSVEDRTVTYEQYF. In DNA form, the CDR3 reads TGCAGCGTTGAGGACCGGACAGTGACCTACGAGCAGTACTTC. This chain connects TRBV29-1 to TRBJ2-7, with D maybe TRBD1 (6 bases). V shed 3 bases and J shed 2 bases, with 14 bases lying between them. The CDR3 is 14 residues long. From germline, CDR1 is SQVTM and CDR2 ANQGSEA.

The chain links TRBV18 to TRBJ1-5; D perhaps matches TRBD1 (5 bases). The CDR3 runs 14 residues. Looked up from germline, CDR1 is KGHSH and CDR2 is LQKENI. Trimming removed 3 bases from V and 4 bases from J, with 10 bases in between. The CDR3 reads CASSPASGNQPQHF. CDR3 nucleotide sequence: TGTGCCAGCTCACCGGCGTCAGGGAATCAGCCCCAGCATTTT.

The chain carries TRBV28 and TRBJ2-5, with D perhaps TRBD1 (6 bases). The CDR3 covers 12 residues. Germline loops: CDR1 MDHEN, CDR2 SYDVKM. V was shortened by 5 bases and J by 2 bases, with 6 bases between the two germline ends. The CDR3 DNA follows: TGTGCCAGCAGTCAGGGGCAAGAGACCCAGTACTTC. Translating gives CASSQGQETQYF.

CDR3 region: CSVIRWGNTYEQYF. CDR3 sequence (DNA): TGCAGCGTTATCAGGTGGGGGAATACCTACGAGCAGTACTTC. The V gene is TRBV29-1, the J gene TRBJ2-7, with D possibly being TRBD1 or TRBD2 (5 bases each). Germline lookup yields CDR1 SQVTM and CDR2 ANQGSEA. This CDR3 region has 14 residues. Trimming stripped 5 bases from V and 2 bases from J, with 16 bases between.

This clone has a handful of counts. The CDR3 sequence: CASSWREYGYTF. CDR3 sequence (DNA): TGTGCCAGCAGCTGGAGGGAATATGGCTACACCTTC. V gene TRBV6-1 combines with J gene TRBJ1-2; D is uncertain. From germline, CDR1 is MNHNS and CDR2 SASEGT. There are 12 residues in the CDR3. Trimming shortened V by 6 bases and J by 5 bases, and 10 bases separated the two germline ends.

The count of this clone is one. The same CDR3 arises from other DNA sequences in this sample as well. The chain joins TRBV19 to TRBJ2-1, with TRBD1 matching 7 bases. This CDR3 has 16 residues. V dropped 5 bases and J dropped 0; count of bases not matched to a gene: 7. Looked up from germline, CDR1 is LNHDA and CDR2 is SQIVND (reference sequence). Written as DNA, the CDR3 is TGTGCCAGTAGTCCACGACAGGGTAGCTCCTACAATGAGCAGTTCTTC. This gives the protein CASSPRQGSSYNEQFF.

The chain employs TRBV6-5 and TRBJ1-3; D is uncertain. Trimming removed 7 bases from V and 3 bases from J, with 10 bases in between. The germline CDR1 and CDR2 sequences are MNHEY and SVGAGI. CDR3 length: 13 residues. The CDR3 DNA sequence: TGTGCCAGCACCCCTTCAGGTGGAAACACCATATATTTT. Amino acid sequence: CASTPSGGNTIYF.

This rearrangement joins TRBV2 to TRBJ2-6; D is unclear. CDR3 length: 13 amino acids. Germline V gene data show CDR1 as SNHLY and CDR2 as FYNNEI. V lost 8 bases, J lost 4 bases, and 9 bases lay in between. The CDR3 spells CASFAEGANVLTF. CDR3 DNA: TGTGCCAGCTTCGCGGAGGGGGCCAACGTCCTGACTTTC. Full variable domain (missing parts from reference TRBV2 and TRBJ2-6): EPEVTQTPSHQVTQMGQEVILRCVPISNHLYFYWYRQILGQKVEFLVSFYNNEISEKSEIFDDQFSVERPDGSNFTLKIRSTKLEDSAMYFCASFAEGANVLTFGAGSRLTVL.

Regarding this clone: Other DNA sequences of this sample code for an identical CDR3. The gene calls are TRBV20-1 and TRBJ2-5; D unclear. V was shortened by 3 bases and J by 5 bases, with 4 bases between the two germline ends. CDR3 length: 10 residues. Germline-derived CDR1 and CDR2 are DFQATT and SNEGSKA (reference sequence). In DNA, the CDR3 is TGCAGTGCTAGCGGGGAGACCCAGTACTTC. This gives the protein CSASGETQYF.

This clone was counted a single time. V usage is TRBV5-1 and J usage is TRBJ2-5; D assignment may be TRBD1 or TRBD2 (5 bases each). Germline V gene data show CDR1 as SGHRS and CDR2 as YFSETQ. V was trimmed by 3 bases and J by 3 bases, leaving 9 bases between them. The CDR3 runs to 13 residues. The CDR3 here is CASSWGSKETQYF. For the CDR3, the DNA is TGCGCCAGCAGCTGGGGGTCCAAAGAGACCCAGTACTTC.

This clone was counted a single time. The chain joins TRBV7-3 to TRBJ2-2; D is uncertain. Looked up from germline, CDR1 is SGHTA and CDR2 is FQGTGA. The CDR3 covers 13 residues. The V and J ends lost 8 bases and 1 base respectively, with 8 bases between them. CDR3 sequence reads: CASRSGNTGELFF. The CDR3 DNA sequence: TGTGCCAGCCGTTCAGGGAACACCGGGGAGCTGTTTTTT.

This clone was observed a single time. V gene TRBV7-2 combines with J gene TRBJ2-3; 8 bases line up with TRBD1. Germline trimming cut 2 bases from V and 0 bases from J; bases unmatched to any gene: 4. Germline V lookup: CDR1 SGHTA, CDR2 FQGNSA. This CDR3 spans 16 amino acids. CDR3 amino acids: CASSLRGTGSTDTQYF. The CDR3 coding sequence is TGTGCCAGCAGCTTAAGGGGGACAGGTAGCACAGATACGCAGTATTTT.

This chain joins TRBV5-5 and TRBJ2-2; maybe TRBD2 (6 bases). This CDR3 region has 15 residues. From germline, CDR1 is SGHKS and CDR2 YYEKEE (reference sequence). Trimming removed 4 bases at V and 5 bases at J, with 15 bases between. The CDR3 sequence: CASSQPGGVTGELFF. In nucleotides, the CDR3 is TGTGCCAGCAGCCAACCTGGAGGGGTGACCGGGGAGCTGTTTTTT.

This clone showed up just a few times. The chain has TRBV4-3 and TRBJ2-7; weak D call: TRBD1 (5 bases). Trimming took off 0 bases at V and 0 bases at J, with 9 bases between the two ends. The germline V gene has CDR1 LGHNA and CDR2 YSLEER. The CDR3 contains 15 residues. The CDR3 nucleotides read TGCGCCAGCAGCCAAGATCCCCAGGGCTCCTACGAGCAGTACTTC. Protein sequence: CASSQDPQGSYEQYF.

The chain links TRBV6-1 to TRBJ1-4; perhaps TRBD1 as D (6 bases). CDR1 is MNHNS and CDR2 is SASEGT in the germline V gene. V was pared by 1 base and J by 6 bases, with 12 bases between. This CDR3 contains 15 residues. The CDR3 here is CASSEGQVGHEKLFF. The CDR3 region has the DNA TGTGCCAGCAGTGAAGGACAGGTCGGGCATGAAAAACTGTTTTTT.

The chain combines TRBV7-9 with TRBJ2-5, with a tentative D call TRBD2 (6 bases). Trimming left V 5 bases short and J 1 base short, with 11 bases between. This CDR3 region has 14 residues. Germline-derived CDR1 and CDR2 are SEHNR and FQNEAQ (reference sequence). The CDR3 here is CASSRRDGQETQYF. In DNA, the CDR3 is TGTGCCAGCAGCAGGCGGGACGGCCAAGAGACCCAGTACTTC.

The table lists this clone with a few counts. V and J are TRBV19 and TRBJ2-3; 8 bases agree with TRBD2. The germline V gene has CDR1 LNHDA and CDR2 SQIVND (reference sequence). V shed 3 bases, J shed 4 bases, and the junction held 0 bases outside the gene matches. CDR3 size: 13 residues. The CDR3 sequence: CASSMGLADTQYF. Here the CDR3 DNA reads TGTGCCAGTAGTATGGGACTAGCAGATACGCAGTATTTT.